This TCR beta chain was identified during a study of CD8 T cells in ankylosing spondylitis. The CDR3 length is 14 residues. Germline CDR1 is LGHNA and CDR2 is YNFKEQ. Between the trimmed V and J ends, which lost 7 bases and 0 bases, there was a span of 12 bases. Making the TCR beta libraries involved quantitative 5'-RACE with molecular barcodes. TCRdb reanalysed the 5' RACE reads using MiXCR and keeps one entry per CDR3 protein. The sample comprises approximately 350,000 distinct CDR3 sequences, approximately 15% of which are singletons, and 1.1% rests with the top ten. The TCR comes from a male donor with ankylosing spondylitis or in good health (not recorded which). V and J are TRBV4-2 and TRBJ2-5, with D perhaps matching TRBD2 (6 bases). Specimen: blood, either unsorted or a sorted T cell fraction (not recorded which). CDR3 residues: CASKGGQYQETQYF. CDR3 coding DNA: TGTGCCAGCAAGGGAGGCCAGTACCAAGAGACCCAGTACTTC.